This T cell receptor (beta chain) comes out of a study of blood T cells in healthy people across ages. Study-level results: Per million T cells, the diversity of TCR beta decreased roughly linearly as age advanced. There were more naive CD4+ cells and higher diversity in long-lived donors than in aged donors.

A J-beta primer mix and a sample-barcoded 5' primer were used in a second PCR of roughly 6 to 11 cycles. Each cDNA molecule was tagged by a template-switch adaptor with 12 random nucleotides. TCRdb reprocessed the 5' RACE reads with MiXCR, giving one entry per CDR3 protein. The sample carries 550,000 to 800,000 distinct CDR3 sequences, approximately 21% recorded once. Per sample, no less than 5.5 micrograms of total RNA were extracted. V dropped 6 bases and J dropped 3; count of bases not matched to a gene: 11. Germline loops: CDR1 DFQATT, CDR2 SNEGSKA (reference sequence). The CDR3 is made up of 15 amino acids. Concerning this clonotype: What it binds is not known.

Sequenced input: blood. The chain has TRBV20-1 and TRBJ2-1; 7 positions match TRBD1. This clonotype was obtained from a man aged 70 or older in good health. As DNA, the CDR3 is TGCAGTGCGCGTACCGGGACAGCCTTCTACAATGAGCAGTTCTTC. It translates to CSARTGTAFYNEQFF.